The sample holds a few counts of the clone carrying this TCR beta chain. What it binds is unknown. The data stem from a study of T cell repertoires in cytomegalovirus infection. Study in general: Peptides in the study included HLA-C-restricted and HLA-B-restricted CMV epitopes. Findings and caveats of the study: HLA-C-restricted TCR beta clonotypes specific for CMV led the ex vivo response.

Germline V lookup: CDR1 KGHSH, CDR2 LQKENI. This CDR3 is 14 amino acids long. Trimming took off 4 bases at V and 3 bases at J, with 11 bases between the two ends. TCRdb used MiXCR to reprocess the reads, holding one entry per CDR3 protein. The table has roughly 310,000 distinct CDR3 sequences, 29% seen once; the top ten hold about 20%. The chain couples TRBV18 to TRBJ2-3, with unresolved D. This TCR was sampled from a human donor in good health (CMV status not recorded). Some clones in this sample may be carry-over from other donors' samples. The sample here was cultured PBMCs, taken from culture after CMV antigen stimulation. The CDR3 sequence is CASSQGSETDTQYF. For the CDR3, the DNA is TGTGCCAGCTCACAAGGATCTGAAACAGATACGCAGTATTTT. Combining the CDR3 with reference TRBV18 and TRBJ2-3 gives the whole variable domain NAGVMQNPRHLVRRRGQEARLRCSPMKGHSHVYWYRQLPEEGLKFMVYLQKENIIDESGMPKERFSAEFPKEGPSILRIQQVVRGDSAAYFCASSQGSETDTQYFGPGTRLTVL.